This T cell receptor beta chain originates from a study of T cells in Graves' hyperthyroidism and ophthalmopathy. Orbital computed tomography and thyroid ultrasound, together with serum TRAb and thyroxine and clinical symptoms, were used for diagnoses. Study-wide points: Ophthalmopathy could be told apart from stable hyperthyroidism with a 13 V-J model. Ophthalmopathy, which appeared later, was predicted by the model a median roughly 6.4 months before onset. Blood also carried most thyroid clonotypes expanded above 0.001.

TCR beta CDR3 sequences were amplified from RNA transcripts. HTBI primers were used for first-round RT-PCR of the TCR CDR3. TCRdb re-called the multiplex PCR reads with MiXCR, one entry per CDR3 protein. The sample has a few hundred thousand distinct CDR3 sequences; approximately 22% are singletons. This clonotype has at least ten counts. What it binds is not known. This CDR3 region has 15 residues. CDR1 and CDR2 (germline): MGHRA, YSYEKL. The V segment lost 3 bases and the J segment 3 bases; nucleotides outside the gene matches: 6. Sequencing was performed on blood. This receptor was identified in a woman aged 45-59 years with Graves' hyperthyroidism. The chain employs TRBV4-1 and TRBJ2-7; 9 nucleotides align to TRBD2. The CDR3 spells CASSHPGLAIYEQYF. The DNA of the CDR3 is TGCGCCAGCAGCCACCCGGGACTAGCTATCTACGAGCAGTACTTC.